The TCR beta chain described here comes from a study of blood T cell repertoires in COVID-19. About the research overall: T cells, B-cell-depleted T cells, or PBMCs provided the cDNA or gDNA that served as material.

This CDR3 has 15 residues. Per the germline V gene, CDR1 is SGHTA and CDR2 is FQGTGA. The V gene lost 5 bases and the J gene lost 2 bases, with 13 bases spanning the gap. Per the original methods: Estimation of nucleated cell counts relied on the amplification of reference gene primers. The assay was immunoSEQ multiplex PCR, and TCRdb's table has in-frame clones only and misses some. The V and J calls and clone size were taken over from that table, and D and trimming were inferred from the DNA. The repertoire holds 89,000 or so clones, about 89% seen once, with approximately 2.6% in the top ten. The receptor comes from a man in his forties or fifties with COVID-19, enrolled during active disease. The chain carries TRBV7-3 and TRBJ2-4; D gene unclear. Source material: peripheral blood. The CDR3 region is CASSPLGVTKNIQYF. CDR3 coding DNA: TGTGCCAGCAGCCCCCTAGGAGTAACCAAAAACATTCAGTACTTC.